The 21 T cell receptor beta chains below all came from one sample that was sequenced in a study of blood T cell repertoires in COVID-19 (dated by TCRdb to 2018 to 2021). The library was built by means of the immunoSEQ multiplex PCR assay. In TCRdb, the immuneACCESS table is reduced to in-frame sequences with V and J assigned. These tables do not hold every clone; where another copy was compared, an unresolved V gene accounts for under half, and the others remain unexplained. Across this sample there are about 110,000 clones, with 70% to 90% seen only once. Roughly 20% of the sample is taken by the ten largest. The sample taken for sequencing was peripheral blood. Receptor source: an older woman with acute or convalescent COVID-19.

This clone was seen a handful of times. The gene calls are TRBV6-5 and TRBJ1-2; D not certain. The CDR3 is 13 residues long. Germline loops: CDR1 MNHEY, CDR2 SVGAGI. Trimming took off 5 bases at V and 3 bases at J, with 10 bases between the two ends. The CDR3 sequence: CASSPTEDYGYTF. The CDR3 coding sequence is TGTGCCAGCAGTCCCACGGAGGACTATGGCTACACCTTC.

This rearrangement joins TRBV28 to TRBJ2-7; 8 bases are a match to TRBD1. The CDR3 extends over 13 amino acids. With V trimmed by 6 bases and J by 6 bases, 7 bases remained unmatched. CDR1 and CDR2 from the germline V gene are MDHEN and SYDVKM. The CDR3 DNA reads TGTGCCAGCAGCCCCGGACAGGGTGGCGAGCAGTACTTC. Amino acid sequence: CASSPGQGGEQYF.

The V and J genes are TRBV10-2 and TRBJ1-6, with TRBD1 matching over 7 bases. CDR3 size: 17 residues. Germline CDR1 is WSHSY and CDR2 is SAAADI. V shed 0 bases, J shed 7 bases, and the junction held 9 bases outside the gene matches. This CDR3 reads CASSESMTGRTNSPLHF. The CDR3 DNA is TGCGCCAGCAGTGAGTCTATGACAGGGAGGACGAATTCACCCCTCCACTTT.

The chain employs TRBV7-2 and TRBJ2-7, with D maybe TRBD2 (5 bases). The germline V and J ends were trimmed by 3 bases and 3 bases, with 12 bases remaining between them. The CDR3 is 14 amino acids. CDR1 is SGHTA and CDR2 is FQGNSA in the germline V gene. CDR3 residues: CASSLEAGIYEQYF. The DNA of the CDR3 is TGTGCCAGCAGCTTGGAAGCCGGGATCTACGAGCAGTACTTC.

The rearrangement joins TRBV6-4 to TRBJ1-1; D perhaps matches TRBD1 (6 bases). V was clipped by 6 bases and J by 8 bases, with 13 bases between them. This CDR3 contains 12 residues. CDR1 MRHNA and CDR2 SNTAGT come from the germline V gene. The DNA of the CDR3 is TGTGCCAGCAGGGCGAGTCAGGGGGAAGCTTTCTTT. Translation gives CASRASQGEAFF.

J is TRBJ2-2 and V is TRBV9; a possible D gene is TRBD1 (6 bases). Per the germline V gene, CDR1 is SGDLS and CDR2 is YYNGEE. V was cut by 0 bases and J by 3 bases, with 9 bases left in between. The CDR3 covers 15 residues. CDR3 amino acids: CASSVGGRDTGELFF. CDR3 sequence (DNA): TGTGCCAGCAGCGTAGGGGGGCGCGACACCGGGGAGCTGTTTTTT.

V and J are TRBV18 and TRBJ1-4; D gene ambiguous. The germline V and J ends were trimmed by 5 bases and 1 base, with 8 bases remaining between them. Germline loops: CDR1 KGHSH, CDR2 LQKENI. This CDR3 has 14 amino acids. The CDR3 nucleotides are TGTGCCAGCTCAATCGTACAAACTAATGAAAAACTGTTTTTT. This gives the protein CASSIVQTNEKLFF.

The J gene is TRBJ1-1, the V gene TRBV28, with D possibly being TRBD1 (5 bases). In germline, CDR1 is MDHEN, CDR2 SYDVKM. V gave up 11 bases and J gave up 6 bases, with 16 bases separating them. The CDR3 is 12 residues long. CDR3 coding DNA: TGTGCCTGCAACGGGGGGATCTCTGAAGCTTTCTTT. As protein: CACNGGISEAFF.

V and J are TRBV27 and TRBJ2-5; D gene uncertain. Germline CDR1 is MNHEY and CDR2 is SMNVEV (reference sequence). The length of the CDR3 is 12 residues. V lost 6 bases and J 0 bases, leaving 5 bases between the germline ends. The CDR3, as DNA: TGTGCCAGCAGATCGTACCAAGAGACCCAGTACTTC. It codes for CASRSYQETQYF.

This rearrangement joins TRBV29-1 to TRBJ2-2; D unresolved. The germline V gene has CDR1 SQVTM and CDR2 ANQGSEA. Deletions cut 4 bases from V and 4 bases from J, with 7 bases between. The CDR3 is 12 residues long. The CDR3 DNA reads as TGCAGCGTTGTACTTTCCACCGGGGAGCTGTTTTTT. Encoded protein: CSVVLSTGELFF.

The J gene is TRBJ1-5, the V gene TRBV28, with 8 bases aligning to TRBD1. The V gene's germline CDR1 is MDHEN and CDR2 SYDVKM. The CDR3 consists of 15 residues. Trimming at V came to 9 bases and at J to 1 base, leaving 8 bases not matched to a gene. The CDR3 nucleotides read TGTGCCAGGTCGTATCAGGGGGCCAGCAATCAGCCCCAGCATTTT. This sequence encodes CARSYQGASNQPQHF. The variable domain in full, completed from reference TRBV28 and TRBJ1-5, reads DVKVTQSSRYLVKRTGEKVFLECVQDMDHENMFWYRQDPGLGLRLIYFSYDVKMKEKGDIPEGYSVSREKKERFSLILESASTNQTSMYLCARSYQGASNQPQHFGDGTRLSIL.

The rearrangement uses TRBV7-3 and TRBJ2-3; 10 bases fit TRBD1. CDR3 length: 15 amino acids. V shed 5 bases, J shed 1 base, and the junction held 3 bases outside the gene matches. Per germline, CDR1 SGHTA and CDR2 FQGTGA. CDR3 in DNA: TGTGCCAGCAGCCTGGACAGGGGGGGCACAGATACGCAGTATTTT. Translating it yields CASSLDRGGTDTQYF.

CDR3 in amino acids: CASSYRPGSSTDTQYF. The CDR3 DNA reads TGTGCCAGCAGTTACCGTCCCGGTTCTAGCACAGATACGCAGTATTTT. This chain links TRBV6-6 with TRBJ2-3; no definite D call. V lost 2 bases and J 0 bases, leaving 12 bases between the germline ends. The germline CDR1 and CDR2 sequences are MNHNY and SVGAGI (reference sequence). This CDR3 region has 16 residues.

The V and J genes are TRBV7-9 and TRBJ2-5; D remains ambiguous. V shed 3 bases and J shed 4 bases, with 9 bases lying between them. Germline assignment: CDR1 SEHNR and CDR2 FQNEAQ (reference sequence). The CDR3 is 13 amino acids. CDR3 loop: CASSLNAVETQYF. CDR3 in DNA: TGTGCCAGCAGCTTGAATGCGGTAGAGACCCAGTACTTC. The full variable domain, its missing parts supplied by reference TRBV7-9 and TRBJ2-5, is DTGVSQNPRHKITKRGQNVTFRCDPISEHNRLYWYRQTLGQGPEFLTYFQNEAQLEKSRLLSDRFSAERPKGSFSTLEIQRTEQGDSAMYLCASSLNAVETQYFGPGTRLLVL.

The chain combines TRBV19 with TRBJ1-5; no clear D gene. CDR1 LNHDA and CDR2 SQIVND come from the germline V gene (reference sequence). V gave up 4 bases and J gave up 2 bases, with 9 bases separating them. The CDR3 runs to 14 residues. The CDR3 bases are TGTGCCAGTAGTAGCTCGGGAGGCAATCAGCCCCAGCATTTT. The encoded protein is CASSSSGGNQPQHF.

V gene TRBV5-4 combines with J gene TRBJ2-2; D remains ambiguous. The CDR3 has 15 residues. V dropped 1 base and J dropped 7 bases, with 14 bases sitting between them. The germline CDR1 and CDR2 sequences are SGHNT and YYREEE (reference sequence). The CDR3 DNA reads TGTGCCAGCAGCTTGCCCACCCGGCCAGGCGGGGAGCTGTTTTTT. It codes for CASSLPTRPGGELFF.

Of note for this clone: At one end, the junction sequence differs from germline, possibly due to a read error. The chain is built from TRBV6-5 and TRBJ1-2; 7 positions agree with TRBD1. Germline V CDR1 and CDR2: MNHEY, SVGAGI. The CDR3 covers 13 residues. The CDR3 region has the DNA TGTGCCAGCAGCCGCACCCCCGGGACAGAACCCTACTTC. Translation: CASSRTPGTEPYF.

V usage is TRBV6-5 and J usage is TRBJ1-6; 7 nucleotides align to TRBD1. CDR3 length: 14 residues. CDR1 MNHEY and CDR2 SVGAGI come from the germline V gene. Trimming cost V 8 bases and J 7 bases; bases outside gene matches: 8. The CDR3 sequence: CASSGGTANSPLHF. The CDR3, as DNA: TGTGCCAGCTCGGGGGGGACAGCAAATTCACCCCTCCACTTT.

This clone appeared a few times. The gene calls are TRBV7-2 and TRBJ1-2; perhaps TRBD1 as D (6 bases). Germline V gene sequence: CDR1 SGHTA, CDR2 FQGNSA. This CDR3 has 12 residues. Trimming removed 5 bases from V and 5 bases from J, with 9 bases in between. CDR3: CASSEDRYGYTF. The CDR3 coding sequence is TGTGCCAGCAGCGAGGACAGATATGGCTACACCTTC.

This clone was picked up one time. J is TRBJ2-3 and V is TRBV24-1; a weak D match, TRBD1 (5 bases). Germline lookup yields CDR1 KGHDR and CDR2 SFDVKD. The CDR3 has 14 amino acids. Trimming stripped 4 bases from V and 6 bases from J, with 13 bases between. CDR3 amino acids: CATSELTERDTQYF. Written as DNA, the CDR3 is TGTGCCACCAGTGAACTGACAGAGAGGGATACGCAGTATTTT.

This clone was counted once. This chain connects TRBV27 to TRBJ1-6; D may be TRBD1 (5 bases). CDR1 MNHEY and CDR2 SMNVEV come from the germline V gene (reference sequence). Between the trimmed V and J ends, which lost 3 bases and 8 bases, there was a span of 14 bases. This CDR3 is 15 amino acids long. The chain's CDR3 is CASSFQTAGDSPLHF. The CDR3 DNA reads as TGTGCCAGCAGTTTTCAGACTGCGGGGGATTCACCCCTCCACTTT.